Below are 2 T cell receptor beta chains sequenced from a single sample in a study of shared clonotypes between healthy human individuals. Naivety among CD8 cells was defined by CD45RO negativity and positive CCR7 selection, thereby excluding terminally differentiated effector memory CD45RA+ cells. The assay was immunoSEQ multiplex PCR, and TCRdb's table has in-frame clones only and misses some. This sample has about 2.1 million clones; just under 95% occur once, and the top ten carry around 1.7%. The sample taken for sequencing was naive CD8+ T cells from PBMCs. All receptors come from a man younger than 30 in good health. Some clones in this sample may be carry-over from other donors' samples.

The chain employs TRBV27 and TRBJ2-1, with 8 bases identical to TRBD1. The germline V gene encodes CDR1 MNHEY and CDR2 SMNVEV (reference sequence). Trimming at V came to 7 bases and at J to 7 bases, leaving 9 bases not matched to a gene. This CDR3 has 14 residues. CDR3 amino acids: CASTIIGQGNEQFF. In nucleotides, the CDR3 is TGTGCCAGCACCATAATCGGACAGGGAAATGAGCAGTTCTTC.

The V gene is TRBV9, the J gene TRBJ2-2; 8 bases are a match to TRBD1. In germline, CDR1 is SGDLS, CDR2 YYNGEE. CDR3 length: 18 amino acids. The trim removed 4 bases at V and 5 bases at J, leaving 16 bases unmatched. CDR3 in DNA: TGTGCCAGCAGCTCTTCCCGGGACAGGCCACGGGGGACCGGGGAGCTGTTTTTT. Translation gives CASSSSRDRPRGTGELFF.